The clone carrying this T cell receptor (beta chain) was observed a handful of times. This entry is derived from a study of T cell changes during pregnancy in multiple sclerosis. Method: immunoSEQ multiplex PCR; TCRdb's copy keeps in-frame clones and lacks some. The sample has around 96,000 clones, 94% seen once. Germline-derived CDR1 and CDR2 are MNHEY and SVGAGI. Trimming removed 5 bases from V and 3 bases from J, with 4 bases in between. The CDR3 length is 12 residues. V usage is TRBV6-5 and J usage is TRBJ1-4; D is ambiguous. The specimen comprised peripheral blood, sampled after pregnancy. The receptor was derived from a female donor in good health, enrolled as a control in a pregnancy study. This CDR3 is CASSRANEKLFF. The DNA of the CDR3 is TGTGCCAGCAGTCGAGCTAATGAAAAACTGTTTTTT.